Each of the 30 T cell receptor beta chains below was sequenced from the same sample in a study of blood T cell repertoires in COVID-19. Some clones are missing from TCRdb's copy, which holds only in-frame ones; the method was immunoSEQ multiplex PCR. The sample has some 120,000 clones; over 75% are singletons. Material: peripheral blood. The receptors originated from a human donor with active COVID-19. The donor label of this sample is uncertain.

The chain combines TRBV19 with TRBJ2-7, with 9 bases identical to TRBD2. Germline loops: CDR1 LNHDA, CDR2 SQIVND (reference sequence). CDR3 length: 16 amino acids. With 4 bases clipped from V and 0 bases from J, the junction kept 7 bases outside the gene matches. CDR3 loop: CASSRRERGVSYEQYF. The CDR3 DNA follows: TGTGCCAGTAGTAGGAGGGAGCGGGGGGTCTCCTACGAGCAGTACTTC.

CDR3 sequence: CASSGNRGWAQDTEAFF. In DNA form, the CDR3 reads TGTGCCAGCAGTGGTAACAGGGGATGGGCCCAAGACACTGAAGCTTTCTTT. This rearrangement joins TRBV27 to TRBJ1-1, with TRBD1 matching over 7 bases. Germline lookup yields CDR1 MNHEY and CDR2 SMNVEV (reference sequence). The CDR3 is 17 amino acids. V was clipped by 5 bases and J by 3 bases; unmatched bases: 15.

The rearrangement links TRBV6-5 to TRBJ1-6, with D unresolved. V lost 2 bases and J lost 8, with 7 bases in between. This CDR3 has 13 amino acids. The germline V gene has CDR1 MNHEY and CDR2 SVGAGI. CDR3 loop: CASSYGSDSPLHF. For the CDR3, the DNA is TGTGCCAGCAGTTACGGGAGTGATTCACCCCTCCACTTT.

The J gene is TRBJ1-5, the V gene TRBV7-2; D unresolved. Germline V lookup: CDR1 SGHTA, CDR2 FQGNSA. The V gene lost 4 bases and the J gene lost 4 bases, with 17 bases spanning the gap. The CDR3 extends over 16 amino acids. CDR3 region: CASSSRGGGWNQPQHF. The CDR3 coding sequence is TGTGCCAGCAGCTCCCGAGGCGGAGGGTGGAATCAGCCCCAGCATTTT. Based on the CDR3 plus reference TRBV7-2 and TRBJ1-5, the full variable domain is GAGVSQSPSNKVTEKGKDVELRCDPISGHTALYWYRQSLGQGLEFLIYFQGNSAPDKSGLPSDRFSAERTGGSVSTLTIQRTQQEDSAVYLCASSSRGGGWNQPQHFGDGTRLSIL.

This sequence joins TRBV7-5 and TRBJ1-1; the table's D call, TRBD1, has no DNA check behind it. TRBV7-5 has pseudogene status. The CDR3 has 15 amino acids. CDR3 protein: CARSHWDRGSTEAFF. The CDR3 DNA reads TGTGCCAGAAGCCACTGGGACAGGGGGAGCACTGAAGCTTTCTTT.

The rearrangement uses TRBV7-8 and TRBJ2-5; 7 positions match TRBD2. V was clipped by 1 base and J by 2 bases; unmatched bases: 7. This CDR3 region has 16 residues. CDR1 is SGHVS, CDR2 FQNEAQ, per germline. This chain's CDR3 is CASSLVGGGLQETQYF. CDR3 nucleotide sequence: TGTGCCAGCAGCTTAGTTGGCGGGGGTTTGCAAGAGACCCAGTACTTC.

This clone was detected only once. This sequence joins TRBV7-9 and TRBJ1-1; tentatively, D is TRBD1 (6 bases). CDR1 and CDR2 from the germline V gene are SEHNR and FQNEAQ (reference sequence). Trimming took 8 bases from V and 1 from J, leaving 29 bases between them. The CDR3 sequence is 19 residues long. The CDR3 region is CASRRPFQGTKLKNTEAFF. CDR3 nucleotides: TGTGCCAGCCGACGTCCATTTCAGGGGACCAAACTAAAGAACACTGAAGCTTTCTTT.

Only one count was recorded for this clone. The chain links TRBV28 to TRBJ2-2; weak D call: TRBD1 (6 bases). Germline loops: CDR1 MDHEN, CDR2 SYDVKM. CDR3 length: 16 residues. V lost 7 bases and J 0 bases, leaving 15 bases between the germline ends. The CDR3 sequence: CASNPGQGSNTGELFF. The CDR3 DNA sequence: TGTGCCAGCAACCCTGGGCAGGGGTCGAACACCGGGGAGCTGTTTTTT.

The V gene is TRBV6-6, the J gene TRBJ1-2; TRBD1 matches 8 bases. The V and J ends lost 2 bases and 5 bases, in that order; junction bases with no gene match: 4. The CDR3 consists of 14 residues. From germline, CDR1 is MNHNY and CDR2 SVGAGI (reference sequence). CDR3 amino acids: CASSYGQGVYGYTF. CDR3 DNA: TGTGCCAGCAGTTACGGACAGGGTGTGTATGGCTACACCTTC.

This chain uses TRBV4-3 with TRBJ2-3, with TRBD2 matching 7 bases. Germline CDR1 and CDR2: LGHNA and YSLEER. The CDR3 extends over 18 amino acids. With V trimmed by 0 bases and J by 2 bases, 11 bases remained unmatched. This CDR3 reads CASSQDRGRLADTDTQYF. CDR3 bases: TGCGCCAGCAGCCAAGATAGGGGAAGGCTAGCGGACACAGATACGCAGTATTTT.

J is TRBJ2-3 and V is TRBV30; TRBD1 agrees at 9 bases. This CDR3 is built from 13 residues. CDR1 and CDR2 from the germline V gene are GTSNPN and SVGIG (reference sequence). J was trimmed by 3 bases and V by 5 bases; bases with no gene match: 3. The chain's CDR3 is CAWRGQGTDTQYF. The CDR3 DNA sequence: TGTGCCTGGCGGGGACAGGGTACAGATACGCAGTATTTT.

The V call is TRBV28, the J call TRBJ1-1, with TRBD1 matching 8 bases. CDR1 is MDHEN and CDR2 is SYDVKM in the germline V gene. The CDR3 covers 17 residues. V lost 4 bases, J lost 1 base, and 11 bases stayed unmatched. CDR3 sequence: CASSSLGTGSWNTEAFF. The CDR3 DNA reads TGTGCCAGCAGTTCATTGGGGACAGGCTCCTGGAACACTGAAGCTTTCTTT.

CDR3 coding DNA: TGTGCCAGCAAAATACAGGGAAGCTCCTACAATGAGCAGTTCTTC. Its protein is CASKIQGSSYNEQFF. The rearrangement joins TRBV6-5 to TRBJ2-1, with D possibly matching TRBD1 (6 bases). The CDR3 consists of 15 residues. Trimming removed 7 bases from V and 0 bases from J, with 13 bases in between. Germline-derived CDR1 and CDR2 are MNHEY and SVGAGI.

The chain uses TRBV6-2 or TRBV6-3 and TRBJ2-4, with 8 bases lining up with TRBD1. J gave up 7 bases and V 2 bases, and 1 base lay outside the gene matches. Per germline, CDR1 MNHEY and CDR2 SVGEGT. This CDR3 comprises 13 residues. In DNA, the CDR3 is TGTGCCAGCAGTTACGACAGGGGCAACATTCAGTACTTC. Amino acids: CASSYDRGNIQYF.

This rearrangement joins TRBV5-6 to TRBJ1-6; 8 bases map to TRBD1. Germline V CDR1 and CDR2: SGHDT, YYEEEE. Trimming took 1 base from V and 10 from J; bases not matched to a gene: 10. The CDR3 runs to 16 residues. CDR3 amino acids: CASSLLGDRGKSPLHF. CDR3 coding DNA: TGTGCCAGCAGCTTGTTGGGCGACAGGGGAAAGTCACCCCTCCACTTT.

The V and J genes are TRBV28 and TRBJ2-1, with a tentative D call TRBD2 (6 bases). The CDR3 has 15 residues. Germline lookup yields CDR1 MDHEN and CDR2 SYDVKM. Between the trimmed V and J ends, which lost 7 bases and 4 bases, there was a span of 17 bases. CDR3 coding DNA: TGTGCCAGCATATCCGTAGCGGACCCATACAATGAGCAGTTCTTC. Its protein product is CASISVADPYNEQFF.

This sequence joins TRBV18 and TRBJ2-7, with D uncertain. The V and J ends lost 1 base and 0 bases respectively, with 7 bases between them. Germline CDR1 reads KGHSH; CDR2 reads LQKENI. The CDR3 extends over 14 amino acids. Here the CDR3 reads CASSPLSGSYEQYF. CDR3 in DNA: TGTGCCAGCTCACCACTATCAGGCTCCTACGAGCAGTACTTC.

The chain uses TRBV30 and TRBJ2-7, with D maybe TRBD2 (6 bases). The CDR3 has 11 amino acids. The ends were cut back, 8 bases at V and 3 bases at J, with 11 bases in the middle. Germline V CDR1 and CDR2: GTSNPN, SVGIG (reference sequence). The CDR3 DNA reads TGTGCCAGTCGGGAGCACTACGAGCAGTACTTC. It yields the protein CASREHYEQYF.

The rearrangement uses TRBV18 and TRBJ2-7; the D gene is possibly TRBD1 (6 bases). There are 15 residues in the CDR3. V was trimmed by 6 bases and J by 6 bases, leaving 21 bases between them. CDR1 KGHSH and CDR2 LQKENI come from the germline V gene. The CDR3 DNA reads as TGTGCCAGCTCTCTAGAGCAGGGGTTCCTTCTCGAGCAGTACTTC. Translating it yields CASSLEQGFLLEQYF.

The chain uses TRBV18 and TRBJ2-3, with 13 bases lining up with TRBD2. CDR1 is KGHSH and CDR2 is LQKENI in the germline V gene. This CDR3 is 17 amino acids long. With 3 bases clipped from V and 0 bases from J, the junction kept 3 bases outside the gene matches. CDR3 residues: CASSPLTSGGSTDTQYF. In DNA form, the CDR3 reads TGTGCCAGCTCACCCCTGACTAGCGGGGGGAGCACAGATACGCAGTATTTT. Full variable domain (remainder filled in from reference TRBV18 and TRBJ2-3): NAGVMQNPRHLVRRRGQEARLRCSPMKGHSHVYWYRQLPEEGLKFMVYLQKENIIDESGMPKERFSAEFPKEGPSILRIQQVVRGDSAAYFCASSPLTSGGSTDTQYFGPGTRLTVL.

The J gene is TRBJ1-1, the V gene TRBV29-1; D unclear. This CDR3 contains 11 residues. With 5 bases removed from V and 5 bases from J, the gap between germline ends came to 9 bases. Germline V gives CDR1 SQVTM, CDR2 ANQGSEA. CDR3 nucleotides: TGCAGCGTTCGGCCGGGGACTGAAGCTTTCTTT. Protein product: CSVRPGTEAFF.

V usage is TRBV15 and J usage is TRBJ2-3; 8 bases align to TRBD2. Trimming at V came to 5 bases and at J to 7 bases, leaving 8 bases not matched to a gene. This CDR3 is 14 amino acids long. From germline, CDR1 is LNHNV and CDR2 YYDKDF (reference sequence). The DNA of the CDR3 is TGTGCCACCAGCGTAAGCGGGGGCCCGTATACGCAGTATTTT. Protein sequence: CATSVSGGPYTQYF.

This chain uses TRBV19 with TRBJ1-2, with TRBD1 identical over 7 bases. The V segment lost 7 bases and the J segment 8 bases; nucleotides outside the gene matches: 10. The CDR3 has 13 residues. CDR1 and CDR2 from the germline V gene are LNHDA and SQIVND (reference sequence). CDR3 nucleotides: TGTGCCAGTACCATCGGGACAGAGGGGGGCTACACCTTC. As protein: CASTIGTEGGYTF.

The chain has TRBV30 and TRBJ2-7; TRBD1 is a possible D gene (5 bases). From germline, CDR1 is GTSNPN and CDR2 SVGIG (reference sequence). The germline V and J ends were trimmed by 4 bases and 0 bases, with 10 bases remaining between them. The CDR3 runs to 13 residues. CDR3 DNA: TGTGCCTGGACAGGGTACAGCTCCTACGAGCAGTACTTC. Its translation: CAWTGYSSYEQYF.

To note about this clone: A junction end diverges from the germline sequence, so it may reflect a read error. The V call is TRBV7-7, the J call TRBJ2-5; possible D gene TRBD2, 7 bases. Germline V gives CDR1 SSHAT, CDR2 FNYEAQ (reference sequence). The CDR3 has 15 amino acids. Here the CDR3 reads CASSLFGGGRETQYF. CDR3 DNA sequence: TGTGCTAGCAGCTTATTTGGGGGGGGCAGGGAGACCCAGTACTTC. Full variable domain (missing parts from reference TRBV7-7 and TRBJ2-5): GAGVSQSPRYKVTKRGQDVTLRCDPISSHATLYWYQQALGQGPEFLTYFNYEAQPDKSGLPSDRFSAERPEGSISTLTIQRTEQRDSAMYRCASSLFGGGRETQYFGPGTRLLVL.

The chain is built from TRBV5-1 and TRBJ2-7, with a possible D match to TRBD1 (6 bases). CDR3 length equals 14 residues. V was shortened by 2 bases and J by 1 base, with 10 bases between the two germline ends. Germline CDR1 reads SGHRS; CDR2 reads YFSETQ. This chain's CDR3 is CASSFDRQSYEQYF. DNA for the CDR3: TGCGCCAGCAGCTTCGACAGGCAATCCTACGAGCAGTACTTC.

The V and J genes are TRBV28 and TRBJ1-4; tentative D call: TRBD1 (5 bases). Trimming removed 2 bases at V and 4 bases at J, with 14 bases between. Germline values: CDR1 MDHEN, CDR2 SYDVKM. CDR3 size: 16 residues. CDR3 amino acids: CASSLGAIVNNEKLFF. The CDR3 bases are TGTGCCAGCAGTTTAGGGGCCATAGTTAATAATGAAAAACTGTTTTTT.

The CDR3 DNA follows: TGTGCCAGTAGTCTAAACAGGGTTGGGGCCAACGTCCTGACTTTC. The encoded protein is CASSLNRVGANVLTF. The rearrangement links TRBV19 to TRBJ2-6; weak D call: TRBD1 (6 bases). CDR3 length: 15 residues. Germline V gives CDR1 LNHDA, CDR2 SQIVND (reference sequence). V was clipped by 5 bases and J by 3 bases, with 11 bases between them.

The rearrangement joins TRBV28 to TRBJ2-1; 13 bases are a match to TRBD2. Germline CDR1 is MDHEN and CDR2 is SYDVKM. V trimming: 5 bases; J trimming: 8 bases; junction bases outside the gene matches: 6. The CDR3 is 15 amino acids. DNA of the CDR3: TGTGCCAGCAGTCCGACTAGCGGGGGGCACGATGAGCAGTTCTTC. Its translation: CASSPTSGGHDEQFF.

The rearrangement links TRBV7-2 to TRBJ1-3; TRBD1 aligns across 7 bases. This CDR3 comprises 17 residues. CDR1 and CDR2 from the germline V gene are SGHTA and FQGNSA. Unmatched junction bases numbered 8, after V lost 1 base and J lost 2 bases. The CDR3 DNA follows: TGTGCCAGCAGCTTAGAGACAGGGTTCTTAACTGGAAACACCATATATTTT. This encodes CASSLETGFLTGNTIYF. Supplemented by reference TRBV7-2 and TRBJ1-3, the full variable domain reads GAGVSQSPSNKVTEKGKDVELRCDPISGHTALYWYRQSLGQGLEFLIYFQGNSAPDKSGLPSDRFSAERTGGSVSTLTIQRTQQEDSAVYLCASSLETGFLTGNTIYFGEGSWLTVV.